This T cell receptor (beta chain) came from a study of Graves' ophthalmopathy and Graves' hyperthyroidism. General study points: Sensitivity of about 70% and specificity of 72% to 85% were achieved by the model that predicted ophthalmopathy progression. A model of 13 signatures distinguished ophthalmopathy from stable hyperthyroidism at around 90% sensitivity and roughly 82% specificity.

Trimming left V 2 bases short and J 6 bases short, with 10 bases between. The germline V gene has CDR1 MNHEY and CDR2 SVGAGI. The CDR3 is 13 residues long. Amplifying from RNA transcripts, the study obtained TCR beta CDR3 regions. Second-round multiplex PCR came after a first-round RT-PCR that employed HTBI primers. TCRdb re-derived calls from the multiplex PCR reads in MiXCR, one entry per CDR3 protein. The data show 340,000 or so distinct CDR3 sequences, roughly 16% seen once. In its sample, this clonotype was seen many times. Its antigen is unidentified. Every ophthalmopathy donor presented moderate-to-severe activity, CAS ≥3, NOSPECS ≥4 and duration under 3 months.

The source is an adult man with Graves' ophthalmopathy. The specimen was peripheral blood. This rearrangement joins TRBV6-5 to TRBJ1-2; D call uncertain. CDR3 bases: TGTGCCAGCAGTTACGACGGGCTAAATGGCTACACCTTC. This sequence encodes CASSYDGLNGYTF.